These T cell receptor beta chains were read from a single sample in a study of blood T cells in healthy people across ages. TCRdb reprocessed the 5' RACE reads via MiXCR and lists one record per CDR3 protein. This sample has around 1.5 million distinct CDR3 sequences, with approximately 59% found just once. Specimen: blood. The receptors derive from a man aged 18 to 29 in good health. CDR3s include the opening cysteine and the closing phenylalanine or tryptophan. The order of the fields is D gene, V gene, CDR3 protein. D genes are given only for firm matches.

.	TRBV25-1	CARGGGETQYF
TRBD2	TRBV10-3	CAISGKRDGTDTQYF
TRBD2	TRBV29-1	CSVGLAGWGDEQFF
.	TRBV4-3	CASSQRAYSTDTQYF
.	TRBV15	CATSRGGGGSPLHF
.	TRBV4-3	CASSPGAESGYEKYF
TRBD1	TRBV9	CASSADREGDNEQFF
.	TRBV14	CASSQAGTTQYF
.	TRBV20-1	CSARDRVRPSYEQYF
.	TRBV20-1	CSAREDRRSGDTQYF
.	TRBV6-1	CASRVNTGQPQHF
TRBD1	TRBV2	CASSVVGQKPNNQPQHF
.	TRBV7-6	CASSEDLPSETQYF
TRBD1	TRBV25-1	CASLGQAPFYEQYF
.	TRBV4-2	CASSQSKEAQFF
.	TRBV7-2	CASSRLPGTSSGTGELFF
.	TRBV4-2	CASSQVTGGNTEAFF
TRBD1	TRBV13	CASSALKRTGSSGANVLTF
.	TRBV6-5	CASSQFQPNTEAFF
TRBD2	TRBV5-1	CASSHAGGPRETQYF
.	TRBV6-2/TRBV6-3	CASSYSGGGQETQYF
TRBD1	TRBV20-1	CSAREARDSIFYEQYF
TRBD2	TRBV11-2	CASSSTLAGVHNEQYF
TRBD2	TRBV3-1	CASSQDLAGADTQYF
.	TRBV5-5	CASSLRDTQSSYNSPLHF
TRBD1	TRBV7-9	CASTVGGGRGSPLHF
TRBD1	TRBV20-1	CSAAPGQVNSYNSPLHF
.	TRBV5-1	CASSLELTEPMLTQYF
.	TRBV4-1	CASSTDETQYF
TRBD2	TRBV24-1	CATSDRGLAGNNEQFF
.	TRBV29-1	CSVPAGPYEQYF
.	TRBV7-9	CASSNPSGLGNTIYF
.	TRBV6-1	CASRGQTDTQYF
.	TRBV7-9	CASVQTGAIRGGYTF
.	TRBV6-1	CASRTRGANNEQFF
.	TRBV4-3	CASSQDSGPGLLYEQYF
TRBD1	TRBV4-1	CASSHLTNSRGTGIGQPQHF
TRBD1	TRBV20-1	CSARADRVSTEAFF
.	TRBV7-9	CASSFPTRDSPTDTQYF
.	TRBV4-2	CASSLGKGGVGGQPQHF
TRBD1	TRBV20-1	CSTRDRVRIYEQYF
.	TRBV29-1	CSVEGGRELGTQYF
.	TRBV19	CASSRNQETQYF
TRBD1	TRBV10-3	CAISEPRQGFYEQYF
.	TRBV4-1	CASSQYTGETQYF
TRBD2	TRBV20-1	CSATVAGGRDYNEQYF
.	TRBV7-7	CASSPRDGLADEQFF
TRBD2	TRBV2	CASSEGLAGYKYEQYF
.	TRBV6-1	CASSEGGEIPYYGYTF
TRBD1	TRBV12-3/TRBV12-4	CASSFGTGRPNYGYTF
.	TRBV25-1	CASSEAVQDTQYF